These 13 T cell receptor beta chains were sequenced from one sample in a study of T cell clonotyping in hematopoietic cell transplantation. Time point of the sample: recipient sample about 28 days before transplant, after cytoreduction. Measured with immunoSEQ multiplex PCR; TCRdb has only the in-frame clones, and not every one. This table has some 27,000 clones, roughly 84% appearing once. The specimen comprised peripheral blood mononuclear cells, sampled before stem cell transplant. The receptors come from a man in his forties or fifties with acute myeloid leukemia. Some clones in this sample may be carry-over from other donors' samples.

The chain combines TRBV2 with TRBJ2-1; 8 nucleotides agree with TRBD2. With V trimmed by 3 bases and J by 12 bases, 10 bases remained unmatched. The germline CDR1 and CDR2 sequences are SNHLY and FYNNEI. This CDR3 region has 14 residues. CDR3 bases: TGTGCCAGCAGTGATGCGGGGGGCCGACCTCGGCAGTTCTTC. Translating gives CASSDAGGRPRQFF. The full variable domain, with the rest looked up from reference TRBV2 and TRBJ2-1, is EPEVTQTPSHQVTQMGQEVILRCVPISNHLYFYWYRQILGQKVEFLVSFYNNEISEKSEIFDDQFSVERPDGSNFTLKIRSTKLEDSAMYFCASSDAGGRPRQFFGPGTRLTVL.

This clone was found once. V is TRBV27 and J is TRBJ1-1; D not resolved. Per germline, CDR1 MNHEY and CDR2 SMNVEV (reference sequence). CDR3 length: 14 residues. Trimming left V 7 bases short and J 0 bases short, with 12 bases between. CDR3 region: CASNKGLMNTEAFF. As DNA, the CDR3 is TGTGCCAGCAACAAGGGATTAATGAACACTGAAGCTTTCTTT.

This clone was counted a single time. Here the CDR3 reads CSVARQGTEAFF. CDR3 nucleotide sequence: TGCAGCGTTGCTCGGCAGGGAACTGAAGCTTTCTTT. The J gene is TRBJ1-1, the V gene TRBV29-1; a possible D gene is TRBD1 (5 bases). V was shortened by 4 bases and J by 5 bases, with 11 bases between the two germline ends. This CDR3 spans 12 amino acids. The germline V gene encodes CDR1 SQVTM and CDR2 ANQGSEA.

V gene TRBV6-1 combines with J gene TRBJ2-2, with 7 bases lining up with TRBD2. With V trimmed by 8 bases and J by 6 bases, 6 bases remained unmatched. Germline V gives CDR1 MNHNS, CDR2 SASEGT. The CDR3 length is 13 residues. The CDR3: CASPREDAGELFF. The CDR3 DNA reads TGTGCCAGCCCCCGGGAGGACGCCGGGGAGCTGTTTTTT.

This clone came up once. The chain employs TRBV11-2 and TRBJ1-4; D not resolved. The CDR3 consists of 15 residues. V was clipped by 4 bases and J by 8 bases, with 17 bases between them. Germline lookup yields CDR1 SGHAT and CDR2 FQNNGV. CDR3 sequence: CASSSPISLREKLFF. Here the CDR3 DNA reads TGTGCCAGCAGCTCCCCGATCTCTCTACGGGAAAAACTGTTTTTT.

This CDR3 reads CASSLVSGSGTDTQYF. The CDR3 DNA follows: TGTGCCAGCAGCTTAGTCAGCGGGAGCGGCACAGATACGCAGTATTTT. The chain joins TRBV11-3 to TRBJ2-3; the match to TRBD2 covers 8 bases. Trimming removed 1 base from V and 1 base from J; junction bases left unmatched: 4. CDR1 and CDR2 (germline): SGHNT, YENEEA. The CDR3 loop spans 16 amino acids.

CDR3 loop: CSVADSPDQPQHF. The CDR3 DNA is TGCAGCGTCGCCGACAGCCCAGATCAGCCCCAGCATTTT. J is TRBJ1-5 and V is TRBV29-1; possible D gene TRBD1, 5 bases. CDR1 and CDR2 (germline): SQVTM, ANQGSEA. Trimming took 6 bases from V and 5 from J, leaving 14 bases between them. CDR3 length: 13 residues.

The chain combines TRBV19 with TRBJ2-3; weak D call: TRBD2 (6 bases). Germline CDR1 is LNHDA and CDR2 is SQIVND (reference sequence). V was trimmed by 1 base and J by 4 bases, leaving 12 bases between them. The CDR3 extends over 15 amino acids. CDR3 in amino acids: CASSIAGGISDTQYF. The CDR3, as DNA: TGTGCCAGTAGTATAGCCGGCGGGATCTCAGATACGCAGTATTTT. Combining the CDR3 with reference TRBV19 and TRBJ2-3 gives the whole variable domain DGGITQSPKYLFRKEGQNVTLSCEQNLNHDAMYWYRQDPGQGLRLIYYSQIVNDFQKGDIAEGYSVSREKKESFPLTVTSAQKNPTAFYLCASSIAGGISDTQYFGPGTRLTVL.

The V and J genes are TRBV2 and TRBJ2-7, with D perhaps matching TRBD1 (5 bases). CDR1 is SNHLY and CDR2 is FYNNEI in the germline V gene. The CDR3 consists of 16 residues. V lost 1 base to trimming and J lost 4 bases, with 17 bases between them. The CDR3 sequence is CASSEVVQVAYYEQYF. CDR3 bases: TGTGCCAGCAGTGAAGTAGTACAGGTGGCCTATTACGAGCAGTACTTC. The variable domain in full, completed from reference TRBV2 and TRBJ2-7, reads EPEVTQTPSHQVTQMGQEVILRCVPISNHLYFYWYRQILGQKVEFLVSFYNNEISEKSEIFDDQFSVERPDGSNFTLKIRSTKLEDSAMYFCASSEVVQVAYYEQYFGPGTRLTVT.

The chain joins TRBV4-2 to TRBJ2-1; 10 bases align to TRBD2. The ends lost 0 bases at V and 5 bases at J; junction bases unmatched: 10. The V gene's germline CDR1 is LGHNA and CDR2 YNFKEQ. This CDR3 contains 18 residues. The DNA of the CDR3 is TGTGCCAGCAGCCAAGATGATTTCCTAGCGGGGGTCAACAATGAGCAGTTCTTC. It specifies CASSQDDFLAGVNNEQFF.

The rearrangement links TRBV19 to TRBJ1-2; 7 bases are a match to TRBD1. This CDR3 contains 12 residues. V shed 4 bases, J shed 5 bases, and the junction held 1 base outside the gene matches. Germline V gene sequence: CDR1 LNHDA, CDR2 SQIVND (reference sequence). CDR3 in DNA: TGTGCCAGTAGTAGCAGGGGGTATGGCTACACCTTC. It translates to CASSSRGYGYTF.

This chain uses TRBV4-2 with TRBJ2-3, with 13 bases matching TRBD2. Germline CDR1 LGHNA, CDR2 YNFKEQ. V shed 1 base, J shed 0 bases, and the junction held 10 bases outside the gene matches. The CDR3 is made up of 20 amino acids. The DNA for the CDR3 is TGTGCCAGCAGCCAAGGACCGGGACTAGCGGGATTTACTAGCACAGATACGCAGTATTTT. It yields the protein CASSQGPGLAGFTSTDTQYF.

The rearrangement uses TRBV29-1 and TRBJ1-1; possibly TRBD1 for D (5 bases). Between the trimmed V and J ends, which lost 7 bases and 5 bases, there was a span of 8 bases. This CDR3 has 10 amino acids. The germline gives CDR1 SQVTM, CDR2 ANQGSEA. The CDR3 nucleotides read TGCAGCGCTTGGGGGACTGAAGCTTTCTTT. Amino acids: CSAWGTEAFF. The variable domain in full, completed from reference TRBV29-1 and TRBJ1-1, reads SAVISQKPSRDICQRGTSLTIQCQVDSQVTMMFWYRQQPGQSLTLIATANQGSEATYESGFVIDKFPISRPNLTFSTLTVSNMSPEDSSIYLCSAWGTEAFFGQGTRLTVV.